Shown below are 12 T cell receptor beta chains from a single sample sequenced in a study of cytomegalovirus exposure and HLA in healthy donors. Both 60 Vbeta primers and 13 Jbeta primers went into the PCR. Some clones are missing from TCRdb's copy, which holds only in-frame ones; the method was immunoSEQ multiplex PCR. The sample has 70,000 to 85,000 clones; around 68% are singletons. The sequencing input was PBMCs. The receptors originated from a man aged 35 to 55 in good health and CMV-seropositive.

V is TRBV15 and J is TRBJ1-5; D remains ambiguous. The V gene's germline CDR1 is LNHNV and CDR2 YYDKDF (reference sequence). V was pared by 0 bases and J by 2 bases, with 8 bases between. The CDR3 is 15 residues long. CDR3 DNA: TGTGCCACCAGCAGAGATCTCGGGGGCAATCAGCCCCAGCATTTT. This codes for CATSRDLGGNQPQHF.

V usage is TRBV5-1 and J usage is TRBJ1-1; D is uncertain. Per the germline V gene, CDR1 is SGHRS and CDR2 is YFSETQ. CDR3 length equals 14 residues. V was trimmed by 6 bases and J by 2 bases, leaving 14 bases between them. In DNA, the CDR3 is TGCGCCAGCAAGGATGGAGGGCCCAACACTGAAGCTTTCTTT. The encoded protein is CASKDGGPNTEAFF.

V usage is TRBV19 and J usage is TRBJ2-5, with D perhaps TRBD2 (6 bases). The CDR3 extends over 12 amino acids. Germline CDR1 and CDR2: LNHDA and SQIVND (reference sequence). The V gene lost 8 bases and the J gene lost 4 bases, with 11 bases spanning the gap. DNA of the CDR3: TGTGCCAGTCGGGACTCTAGAGAGACCCAGTACTTC. This translates into CASRDSRETQYF.

The chain links TRBV7-8 to TRBJ2-5, with 8 bases that match TRBD1. CDR3 length: 16 amino acids. The ends lost 5 bases at V and 5 bases at J; junction bases unmatched: 13. Germline values: CDR1 SGHVS, CDR2 FQNEAQ. The CDR3 protein is CASSHHNRDRRETQYF. CDR3 in DNA: TGTGCCAGCAGCCACCACAACCGGGACAGGAGGGAGACCCAGTACTTC.

The rearrangement joins TRBV6-5 to TRBJ2-5, with D perhaps TRBD2 (5 bases). The CDR3 is made up of 14 amino acids. The V gene's germline CDR1 is MNHEY and CDR2 SVGAGI. V was shortened by 4 bases and J by 4 bases, with 13 bases between the two germline ends. CDR3 nucleotide sequence: TGTGCCAGCAGTTCACTAGGAAGTGGAGAGACCCAGTACTTC. It specifies CASSSLGSGETQYF.

This clone was detected once. V gene TRBV7-8 combines with J gene TRBJ2-2; perhaps D is TRBD1 or TRBD2 (5 bases each). Germline V gene lookup returns CDR1 SGHVS and CDR2 FQNEAQ. The length of the CDR3 is 14 residues. V shed 5 bases and J shed 4 bases, with 11 bases lying between them. The CDR3 DNA reads TGTGCCAGCAGCCTAGAGGGGCGCACCGGGGAGCTGTTTTTT. Translating it yields CASSLEGRTGELFF.

This clone showed up just a few times. The V and J genes are TRBV7-9 and TRBJ1-6, with D unclear. The CDR3 totals 14 residues. Germline lookup yields CDR1 SEHNR and CDR2 FQNEAQ (reference sequence). The ends were cut back, 5 bases at V and 9 bases at J, with 14 bases in the middle. The CDR3 DNA reads TGTGCCAGCAGCGGGCCGATCGAGATTTCACCCCTCCACTTT. Residues: CASSGPIEISPLHF.

The gene calls are TRBV5-3 and TRBJ2-2, with 7 positions matching TRBD1. TRBV5-3 is sorted into the ORF group, with uncertain function. The CDR3 is 20 amino acids. J gave up 2 bases and V 0 bases, and 16 bases lay outside the gene matches. CDR3: CARSLVVTRGTLGNTGELFF. The CDR3, as DNA: TGTGCCAGAAGCTTGGTGGTTACCAGGGGGACGCTCGGAAACACCGGGGAGCTGTTTTTT.

The chain is built from TRBV5-1 and TRBJ1-1; tentatively, D is TRBD1 (5 bases). The germline V and J ends were trimmed by 9 bases and 3 bases, with 12 bases remaining between them. This CDR3 contains 12 residues. Germline V gene lookup returns CDR1 SGHRS and CDR2 YFSETQ. CDR3 region: CATRDRDTEAFF. The CDR3 DNA follows: TGCGCCACGCGCGACAGAGACACTGAAGCTTTCTTT.

The chain combines TRBV28 with TRBJ1-2; perhaps TRBD1 as D (5 bases). The V end lost 2 bases, the J end lost 13 bases, and 11 bases lay between the germline ends. This CDR3 contains 11 residues. Germline loops: CDR1 MDHEN, CDR2 SYDVKM. CDR3: CASSLPGRLTF. The CDR3 DNA sequence: TGTGCCAGCAGTTTACCAGGGCGACTCACCTTC.

This chain links TRBV6-5 with TRBJ2-5, with D possibly TRBD2 on 6 matching bases. The J call could be wrong; TRBJ2-7 is a better fit for the DNA end. Germline CDR1 MNHEY, CDR2 SVGAGI. The CDR3 is 16 amino acids. Here the CDR3 reads CASSYSLRDIPYEQYF. CDR3 DNA sequence: TGTGCCAGCAGTTACTCCTTGCGGGATATCCCCTACGAGCAGTACTTC.

The J gene is TRBJ2-1, the V gene TRBV7-2; D call uncertain. Germline V gene sequence: CDR1 SGHTA, CDR2 FQGNSA. Trimming left V 5 bases short and J 8 bases short, with 16 bases between. This CDR3 contains 14 residues. The CDR3 sequence: CASSPMPSGYEQFF. The CDR3 nucleotides read TGTGCCAGCAGCCCGATGCCTAGTGGGTATGAGCAGTTCTTC.